This record concerns one T cell receptor beta chain sequence. Germline V gives CDR1 MDHEN, CDR2 SYDVKM. This CDR3 spans 15 amino acids. Trimming took off 5 bases at V and 1 base at J, with 9 bases between the two ends. This entry belongs to a study of blood T cell repertoires in COVID-19. Looking at the study overall: From the United States, Italy and Spain came samples of acute and convalescent COVID-19. T cells, B-cell-depleted T cells, or PBMCs provided the cDNA or gDNA that served as material.

Original processing notes: The authors estimated nucleated cell counts from reference gene primer amplification. Profiled with immunoSEQ multiplex PCR; TCRdb holds only in-frame clones, not every one. V and J calls and clone size are those listed in that table; D and trimming were worked out from the DNA. Among some 87,000 clones, roughly 92% were seen once, and the ten largest hold about 5.9%. The sample taken for sequencing was peripheral blood. The receptor was isolated from a woman aged 60-70 years with active COVID-19. The chain is built from TRBV28 and TRBJ2-6, with D perhaps matching TRBD2 (5 bases). In DNA form, the CDR3 reads TGTGCCAGCAGTCTGGGCGGGTCTGGGGCCAACGTCCTGACTTTC. Translation gives CASSLGGSGANVLTF.